This entry concerns a single TCR beta chain. The entry originates in a study of blood T cell repertoires in COVID-19. Turning to the study itself: Donors in the United States, Italy and Spain gave samples during acute or convalescent COVID-19. In each case, the material was cDNA or gDNA derived from T cells, B-cell-depleted T cells, or PBMCs.

Per the original methods: Cell counts per sample came from amplifying reference gene primers. The data were produced by immunoSEQ multiplex PCR, yet TCRdb's version contains in-frame clones alone and is incomplete. The V and J calls and clone size are taken from that table; D and trimming were inferred from the DNA. The sample contains 250,000 or so clones, 70% to 85% of which appear only once. Trimming removed 5 bases from V and 2 bases from J, with 13 bases in between. The length of the CDR3 is 15 residues. Per the germline V gene, CDR1 is MNHEY and CDR2 is SMNVEV (reference sequence). Sample: peripheral blood. The sequence derives from a woman at least 80 years old with acute or convalescent COVID-19. The V and J genes are TRBV27 and TRBJ1-5; D gene unclear. For the CDR3, the DNA is TGTGCCAGCAGTCCCGGAGGGAACGGCAATCAGCCCCAGCATTTT. This codes for CASSPGGNGNQPQHF.